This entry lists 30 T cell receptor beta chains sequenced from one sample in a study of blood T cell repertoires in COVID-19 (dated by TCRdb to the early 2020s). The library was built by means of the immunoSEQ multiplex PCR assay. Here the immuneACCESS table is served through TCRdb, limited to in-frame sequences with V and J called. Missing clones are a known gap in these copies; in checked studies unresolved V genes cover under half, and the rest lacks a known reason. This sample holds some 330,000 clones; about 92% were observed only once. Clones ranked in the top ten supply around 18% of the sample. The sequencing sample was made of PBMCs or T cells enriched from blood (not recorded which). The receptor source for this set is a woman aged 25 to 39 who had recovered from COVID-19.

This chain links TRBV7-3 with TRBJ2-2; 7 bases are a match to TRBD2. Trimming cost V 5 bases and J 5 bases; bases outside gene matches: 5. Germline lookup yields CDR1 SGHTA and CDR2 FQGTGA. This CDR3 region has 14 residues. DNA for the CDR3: TGTGCCAGCAGCCCCGGACTAGAAACCGGGGAGCTGTTTTTT. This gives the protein CASSPGLETGELFF.

As DNA, the CDR3 is TGTGCCAGCCCCTCCCCCGTACAGAACACTGAAGCTTTCTTT. This gives the protein CASPSPVQNTEAFF. V usage is TRBV28 and J usage is TRBJ1-1, with no clear D. In germline, CDR1 is MDHEN, CDR2 SYDVKM. V lost 8 bases and J lost 1, with 14 bases in between. This CDR3 region has 14 residues.

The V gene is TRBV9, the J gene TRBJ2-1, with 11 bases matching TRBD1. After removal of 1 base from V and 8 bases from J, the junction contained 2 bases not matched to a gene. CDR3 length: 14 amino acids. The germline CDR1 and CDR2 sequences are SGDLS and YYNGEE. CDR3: CASSVPGQGDEQFF. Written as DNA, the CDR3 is TGTGCCAGCAGCGTACCGGGACAGGGGGATGAGCAGTTCTTC.

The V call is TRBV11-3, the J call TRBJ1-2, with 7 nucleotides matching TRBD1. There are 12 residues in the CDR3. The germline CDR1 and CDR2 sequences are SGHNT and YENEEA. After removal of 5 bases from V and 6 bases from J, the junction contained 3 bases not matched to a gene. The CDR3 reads CASSDTGDGYTF. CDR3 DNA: TGTGCCAGCAGCGATACAGGGGATGGCTACACCTTC. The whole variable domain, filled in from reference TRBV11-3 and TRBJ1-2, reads EAGVVQSPRYKIIEKKQPVAFWCNPISGHNTLYWYLQNLGQGPELLIRYENEEAVDDSQLPKDRFSAERLKGVDSTLKIQPAELGDSAVYLCASSDTGDGYTFGSGTRLTVV.

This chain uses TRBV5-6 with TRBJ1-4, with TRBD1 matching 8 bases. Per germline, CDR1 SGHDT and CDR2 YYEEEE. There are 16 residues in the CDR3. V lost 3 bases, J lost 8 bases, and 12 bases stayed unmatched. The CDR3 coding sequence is TGTGCCAGCAGCTCTTCATCCGGACAGGGTTGGGAAAAACTGTTTTTT. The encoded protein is CASSSSSGQGWEKLFF.

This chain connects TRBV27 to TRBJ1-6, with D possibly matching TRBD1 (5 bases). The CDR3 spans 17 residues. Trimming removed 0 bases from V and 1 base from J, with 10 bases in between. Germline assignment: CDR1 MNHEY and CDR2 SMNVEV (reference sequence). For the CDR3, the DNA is TGTGCCAGCAGTTTATCCATCTCAGGGTCCTATAATTCACCCCTCCACTTT. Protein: CASSLSISGSYNSPLHF.

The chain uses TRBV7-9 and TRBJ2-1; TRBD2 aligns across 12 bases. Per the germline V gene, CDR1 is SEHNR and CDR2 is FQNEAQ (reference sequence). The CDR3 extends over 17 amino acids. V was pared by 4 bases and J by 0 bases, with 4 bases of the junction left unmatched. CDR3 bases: TGTGCCAGCAGCTCAGCGGGACTAGCGGGCTCCTACAATGAGCAGTTCTTC. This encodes CASSSAGLAGSYNEQFF.

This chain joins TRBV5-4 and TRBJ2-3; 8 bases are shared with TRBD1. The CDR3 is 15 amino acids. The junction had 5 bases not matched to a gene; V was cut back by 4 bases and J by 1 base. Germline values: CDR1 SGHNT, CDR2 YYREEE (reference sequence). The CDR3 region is CASSRGQGRTDTQYF. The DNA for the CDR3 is TGTGCCAGCAGCCGTGGACAGGGCCGCACAGATACGCAGTATTTT.

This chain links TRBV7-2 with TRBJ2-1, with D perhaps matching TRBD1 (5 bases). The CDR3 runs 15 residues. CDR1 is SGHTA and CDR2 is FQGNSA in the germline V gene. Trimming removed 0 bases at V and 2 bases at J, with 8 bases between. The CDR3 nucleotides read TGTGCCAGCAGCTTAGCCAGGGTCGCCTACAATGAGCAGTTCTTC. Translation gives CASSLARVAYNEQFF.

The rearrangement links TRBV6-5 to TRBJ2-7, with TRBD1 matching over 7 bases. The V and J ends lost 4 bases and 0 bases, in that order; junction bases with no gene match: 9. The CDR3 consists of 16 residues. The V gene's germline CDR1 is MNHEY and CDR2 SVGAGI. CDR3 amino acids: CASSLRYRGSSYEQYF. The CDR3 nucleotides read TGTGCCAGCAGTTTACGATACAGGGGAAGCTCCTACGAGCAGTACTTC.

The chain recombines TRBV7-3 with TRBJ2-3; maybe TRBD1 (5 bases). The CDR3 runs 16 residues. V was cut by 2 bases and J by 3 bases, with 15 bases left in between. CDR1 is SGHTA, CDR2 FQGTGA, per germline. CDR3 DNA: TGTGCCAGCAGCTTACAAGGCGGACACCTGACAGATACGCAGTATTTT. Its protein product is CASSLQGGHLTDTQYF.

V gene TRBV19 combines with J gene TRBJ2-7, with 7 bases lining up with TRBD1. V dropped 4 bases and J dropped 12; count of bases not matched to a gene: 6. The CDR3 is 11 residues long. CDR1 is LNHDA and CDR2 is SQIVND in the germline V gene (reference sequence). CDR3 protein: CASSTSGQWYF. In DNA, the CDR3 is TGTGCCAGTAGTACGTCGGGACAGTGGTACTTC.

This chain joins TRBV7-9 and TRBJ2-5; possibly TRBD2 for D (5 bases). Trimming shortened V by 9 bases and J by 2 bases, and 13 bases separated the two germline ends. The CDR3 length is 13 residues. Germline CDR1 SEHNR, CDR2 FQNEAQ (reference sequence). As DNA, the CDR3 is TGTGCCAGTCAAGAGGGTTTTCAAGAGACCCAGTACTTC. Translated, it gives CASQEGFQETQYF. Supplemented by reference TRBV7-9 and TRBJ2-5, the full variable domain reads DTGVSQNPRHKITKRGQNVTFRCDPISEHNRLYWYRQTLGQGPEFLTYFQNEAQLEKSRLLSDRFSAERPKGSFSTLEIQRTEQGDSAMYLCASQEGFQETQYFGPGTRLLVL.

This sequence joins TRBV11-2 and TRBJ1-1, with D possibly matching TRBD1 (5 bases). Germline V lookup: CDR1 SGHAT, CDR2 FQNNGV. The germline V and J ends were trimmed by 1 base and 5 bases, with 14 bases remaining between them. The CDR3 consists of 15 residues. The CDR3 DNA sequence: TGTGCCAGCAGCTTAGCAGGGTCCTACGGAACTGAAGCTTTCTTT. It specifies CASSLAGSYGTEAFF.

The CDR3 spells CASSLVQDYGYTF. CDR3 sequence (DNA): TGTGCCAGCAGCTTAGTACAGGACTATGGCTACACCTTC. The chain recombines TRBV7-2 with TRBJ1-2; D may be TRBD1 (5 bases). This CDR3 is 13 amino acids long. V dropped 1 base and J dropped 3 bases, with 6 bases sitting between them. Germline loops: CDR1 SGHTA, CDR2 FQGNSA.

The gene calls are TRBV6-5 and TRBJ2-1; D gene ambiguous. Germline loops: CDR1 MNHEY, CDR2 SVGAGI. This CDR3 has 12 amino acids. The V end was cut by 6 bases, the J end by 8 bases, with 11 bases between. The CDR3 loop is CASSPSLDEQFF. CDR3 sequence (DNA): TGTGCCAGCAGCCCCAGTCTGGATGAGCAGTTCTTC.

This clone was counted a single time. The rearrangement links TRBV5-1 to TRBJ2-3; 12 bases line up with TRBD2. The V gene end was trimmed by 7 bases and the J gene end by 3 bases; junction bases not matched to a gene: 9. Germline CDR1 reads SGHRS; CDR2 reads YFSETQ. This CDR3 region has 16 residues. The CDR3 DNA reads TGCGCCAGCCGGAGACTAGCGGGAGTCGAGACAGATACGCAGTATTTT. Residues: CASRRLAGVETDTQYF.

The CDR3 bases are TGTGCCATAGGGGGCGCGGGCAATCAGCCCCAGCATTTT. Its protein product is CAIGGAGNQPQHF. The V and J genes are TRBV2 and TRBJ1-5, with 7 bases lining up with TRBD1. The germline gives CDR1 SNHLY, CDR2 FYNNEI. CDR3 length: 13 residues. V lost 10 bases, J lost 2 bases, and 5 bases stayed unmatched.

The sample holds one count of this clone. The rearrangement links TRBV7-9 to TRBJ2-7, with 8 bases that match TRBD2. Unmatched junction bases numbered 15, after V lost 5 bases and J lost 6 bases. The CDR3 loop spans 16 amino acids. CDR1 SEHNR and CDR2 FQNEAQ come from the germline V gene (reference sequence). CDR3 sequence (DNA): TGTGCCAGCAGCCCCCCCGGGGGGGCCGACTCGGGCGAGCAGTACTTC. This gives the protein CASSPPGGADSGEQYF.

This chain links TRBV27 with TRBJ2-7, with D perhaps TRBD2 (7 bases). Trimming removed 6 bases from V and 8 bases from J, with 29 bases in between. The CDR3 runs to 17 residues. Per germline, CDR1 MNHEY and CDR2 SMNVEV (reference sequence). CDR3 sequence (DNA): TGTGCCAGCAGGGGGGGCCCTTCGGGGCGGGGGCCGTACCAGCAGTACTTC. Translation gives CASRGGPSGRGPYQQYF.

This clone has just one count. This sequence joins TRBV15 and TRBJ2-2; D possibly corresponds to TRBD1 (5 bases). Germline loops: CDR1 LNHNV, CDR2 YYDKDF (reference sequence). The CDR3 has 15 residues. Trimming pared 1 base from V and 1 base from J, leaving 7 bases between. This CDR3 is CATSRGTKNTGELFF. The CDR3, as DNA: TGTGCCACCAGCAGAGGGACAAAGAACACCGGGGAGCTGTTTTTT.

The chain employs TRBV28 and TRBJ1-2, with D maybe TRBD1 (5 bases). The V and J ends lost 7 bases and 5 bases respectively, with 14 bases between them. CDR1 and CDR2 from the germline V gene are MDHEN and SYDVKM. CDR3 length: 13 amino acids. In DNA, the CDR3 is TGTGCCAGCACCTTGGACATCCCTTATGGCTACACCTTC. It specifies CASTLDIPYGYTF.

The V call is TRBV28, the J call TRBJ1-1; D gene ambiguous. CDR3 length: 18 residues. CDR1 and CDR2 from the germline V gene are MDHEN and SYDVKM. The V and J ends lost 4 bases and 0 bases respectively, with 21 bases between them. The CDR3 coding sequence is TGTGCCAGCAGTTCCCCCGGTCCATCCCTCCCAATGAACACTGAAGCTTTCTTT. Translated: CASSSPGPSLPMNTEAFF.

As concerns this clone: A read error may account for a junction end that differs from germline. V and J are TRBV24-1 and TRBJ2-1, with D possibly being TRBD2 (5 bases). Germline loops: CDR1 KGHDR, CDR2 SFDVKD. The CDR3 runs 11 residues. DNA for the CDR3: TGTGCCGCCAGGAAGGAGGCAGAGCAGTTCTTC. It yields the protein CAARKEAEQFF.

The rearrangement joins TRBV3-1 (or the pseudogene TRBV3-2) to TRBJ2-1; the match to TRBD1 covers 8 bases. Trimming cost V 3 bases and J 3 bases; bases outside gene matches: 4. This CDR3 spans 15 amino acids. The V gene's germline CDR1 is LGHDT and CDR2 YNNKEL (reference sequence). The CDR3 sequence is CASSQTTGGYNEQFF. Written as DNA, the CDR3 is TGTGCCAGCAGCCAGACTACAGGGGGCTACAATGAGCAGTTCTTC.

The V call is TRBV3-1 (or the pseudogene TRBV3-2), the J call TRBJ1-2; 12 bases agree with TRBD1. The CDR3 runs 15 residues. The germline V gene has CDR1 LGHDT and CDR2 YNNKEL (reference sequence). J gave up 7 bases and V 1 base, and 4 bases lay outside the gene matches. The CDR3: CASSQVGQGAIGYTF. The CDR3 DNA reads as TGTGCCAGCAGCCAAGTGGGACAGGGGGCAATTGGCTACACCTTC.

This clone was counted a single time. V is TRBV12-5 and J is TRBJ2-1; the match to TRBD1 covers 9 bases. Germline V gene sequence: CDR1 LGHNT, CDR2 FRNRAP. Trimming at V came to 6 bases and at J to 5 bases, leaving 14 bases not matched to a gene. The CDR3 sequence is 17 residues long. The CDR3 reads CASGDSPGQGYHNEQFF. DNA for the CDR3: TGTGCTAGTGGCGACAGCCCGGGACAGGGCTACCACAATGAGCAGTTCTTC.

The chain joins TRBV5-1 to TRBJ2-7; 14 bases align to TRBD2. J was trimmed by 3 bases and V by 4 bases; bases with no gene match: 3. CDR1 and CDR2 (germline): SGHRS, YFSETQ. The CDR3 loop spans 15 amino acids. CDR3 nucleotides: TGCGCCAGCAGCCCAGGGACTAGCGGGGGCTACGAGCAGTACTTC. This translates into CASSPGTSGGYEQYF.

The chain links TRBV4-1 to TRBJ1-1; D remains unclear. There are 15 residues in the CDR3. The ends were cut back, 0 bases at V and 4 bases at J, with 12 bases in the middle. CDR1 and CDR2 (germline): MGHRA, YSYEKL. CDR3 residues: CASSQDEGSGTEAFF. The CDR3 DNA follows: TGCGCCAGCAGCCAAGATGAGGGTTCGGGCACTGAAGCTTTCTTT.

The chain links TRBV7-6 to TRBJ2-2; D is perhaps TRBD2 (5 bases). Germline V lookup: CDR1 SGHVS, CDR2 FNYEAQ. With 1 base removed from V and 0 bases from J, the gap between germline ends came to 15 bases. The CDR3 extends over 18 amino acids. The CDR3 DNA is TGTGCCAGCAGCTTAGGGATTCCTAGCCTCTCGAACACCGGGGAGCTGTTTTTT. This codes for CASSLGIPSLSNTGELFF.